This record concerns one T cell receptor beta chain sequence. These data belong to a study of CD8 T cells in Susac syndrome. Across the study: At the time their blood was drawn, patients with Susac syndrome were either therapy-naive, on corticosteroids (with some of them also receiving intravenous immunoglobulin), or on intravenous immunoglobulin alone.

RNA totalling about 0.5 to 1 ug underwent reverse transcription with random hexamers. TCRdb reprocessed the immunoSEQ multiplex PCR reads with MiXCR, giving one entry per CDR3 protein. Among a few hundred thousand distinct CDR3 sequences listed, about 95% were seen once. Germline loops: CDR1 SGHVS, CDR2 FNYEAQ. Trimming removed 0 bases at V and 6 bases at J, with 12 bases between. This CDR3 contains 14 residues. In blood CD8+ and CD4+ T cells, TCR beta underwent sequencing. Bulk CD8+ and CD4+ cells came from magnetic negative isolation; CD8+ TEMRA by FACS. This TCR came from a human donor with Susac syndrome. The chain carries TRBV7-6 and TRBJ2-7; D might be TRBD1 (6 bases). The sequenced material came from CD4+ T cells from PBMCs. In nucleotides, the CDR3 is TGTGCCAGCAGCTTAGCCGGGACAAACCGCGAGCAGTACTTC. This codes for CASSLAGTNREQYF. The full variable domain, its missing parts supplied by reference TRBV7-6 and TRBJ2-7, is GAGVSQSPRYKVTKRGQDVALRCDPISGHVSLYWYRQALGQGPEFLTYFNYEAQQDKSGLPNDRFSAERPEGSISTLTIQRTEQRDSAMYRCASSLAGTNREQYFGPGTRLTVT.